This T cell receptor (beta chain) was observed in a study of cytomegalovirus exposure and HLA in healthy donors. Study-wide points: The study designated some 180 TCR beta chains cytomegalovirus-associated. Most TCRs appeared rarely, but some public TCRs recurred in many donors.

A word on this clone: The antigen is unknown.

Assay: immunoSEQ multiplex PCR; the TCRdb copy retains only in-frame clones and omits some. The data show around 250,000 clones, with nearly 90% seen just once and less than 0.4% held by the top ten. Trimming removed 4 bases from V and 1 base from J, with 10 bases in between. Germline lookup yields CDR1 SGHRS and CDR2 YFSETQ. CDR3 size: 14 residues. The donors formed part of the roughly 120-subject validation cohort, distinct from the roughly 670-subject first cohort. This chain links TRBV5-1 with TRBJ2-3; D call uncertain. Specimen: PBMCs. This sequence was found in a woman younger than 30 in good health and CMV-seronegative. The CDR3 DNA is TGCGCCAGCAGCCCCCTTGCGGGCACAGATACGCAGTATTTT. Protein: CASSPLAGTDTQYF.